This T cell receptor beta chain was sequenced in a study of T cell responses to AZD1222 COVID-19 vaccine. Points from the study as a whole: Most donors were white British, females outnumbered males, and clonal diversity was possibly underestimated.

Details on this clone: What it binds is unknown.

Some clones are missing from TCRdb's copy, which holds only in-frame ones; the method was immunoSEQ multiplex PCR. The repertoire consists of under 150,000 clones, with more than 90% occurring once and the leading ten covering roughly 3.1%. Germline assignment: CDR1 SGHNT and CDR2 YYREEE (reference sequence). Trimming took 0 bases from V and 4 from J; bases not matched to a gene: 4. This CDR3 has 15 amino acids. The J gene is TRBJ2-1, the V gene TRBV5-4, with TRBD2 matching over 7 bases. The clonotype originates from an adult in good health. The material was peripheral blood, obtained on day 0 of AZD1222 vaccination. The CDR3, as DNA: TGTGCCAGCAGCTTGGGGCCTAGCGGATACAATGAGCAGTTCTTC. Its translation: CASSLGPSGYNEQFF.